What follows are 18 T cell receptor beta chains derived from one specimen sequenced in a study of regulatory T cells in long-lasting Graves disease. Indicated time point: newly diagnosed GD, antithyroid drugs for less than 3 months. Making the TCR library involved RNA that had been extracted from PBMCs. Construction of the TCR beta libraries employed iRepertoire HTBI primers in conjunction with Arm-PCR of CDR3 regions. Using its own MiXCR run on the multiplex PCR reads, TCRdb lists one record per CDR3 protein. The profile shows 510,000 or so distinct CDR3 sequences, approximately 12% of them singletons. The sample was also linked to a second study, of T cells in Graves' hyperthyroidism and ophthalmopathy.

The specimen was peripheral blood mononuclear cells (PBMCs), collected at new diagnosis, from a patient treated with antithyroid drugs. The receptors stem from a woman younger than 45 with Graves disease.

This clonotype came up a few times. The chain employs TRBV6-1 and TRBJ1-5; the D is unclear. There are 12 residues in the CDR3. V was cut by 6 bases and J by 4 bases, with 7 bases left in between. Germline V CDR1 and CDR2: MNHNS, SASEGT. CDR3 sequence reads: CASRETNQPQHF. The CDR3 region has the DNA TGTGCCAGCAGAGAGACAAATCAGCCCCAGCATTTT.

This clonotype was seen repeatedly, ten times or more. The chain recombines TRBV7-2 with TRBJ2-1; D unclear. Germline V gene lookup returns CDR1 SGHTA and CDR2 FQGNSA. The CDR3 consists of 15 residues. V was clipped by 0 bases and J by 6 bases, with 12 bases between them. The CDR3 DNA is TGTGCCAGCAGCTTAGCGGCCGTGTCGGTCAATGAGCAGTTCTTC. Residues: CASSLAAVSVNEQFF. The complete variable domain, with remaining parts taken from reference TRBV7-2 and TRBJ2-1, reads GAGVSQSPSNKVTEKGKDVELRCDPISGHTALYWYRQSLGQGLEFLIYFQGNSAPDKSGLPSDRFSAERTGGSVSTLTIQRTQQEDSAVYLCASSLAAVSVNEQFFGPGTRLTVL.

This clonotype was counted many times. V gene TRBV6-2 or TRBV6-3 combines with J gene TRBJ1-3, with D possibly matching TRBD1 (5 bases). Looked up from germline, CDR1 is MNHEY and CDR2 is SVGEGT. This CDR3 is 14 amino acids long. Trimming took 0 bases from V and 8 from J, leaving 11 bases between them. CDR3 in DNA: TGTGCCAGCAGTTACTCGACCAGGGTGGACACCATATATTTT. Amino acids: CASSYSTRVDTIYF.

A word on this clonotype: One end of the junction does not line up with germline, which may come from a read error. The gene calls are TRBV27 and TRBJ1-5, with D unresolved. Germline V gene data show CDR1 as MNHEY and CDR2 as SMNVEV (reference sequence). CDR3 size: 12 residues. The CDR3 DNA is TGTGCCGGCGGAAAGCGAGATCAGCCCCAACATTTT. Residues: CAGGKRDQPQHF.

In this sample, this clonotype turned up a few times. V gene TRBV20-1 combines with J gene TRBJ1-5, with TRBD1 matching 8 bases. With V trimmed by 3 bases and J by 4 bases, 8 bases remained unmatched. Germline loops: CDR1 DFQATT, CDR2 SNEGSKA (reference sequence). The CDR3 length is 15 residues. The CDR3 DNA sequence: TGCAGTGCTAGCCGCGGGACAGGTTTTAATCAGCCCCAGCATTTT. It translates to CSASRGTGFNQPQHF.

This clonotype occurred many times. The rearrangement joins TRBV6-1 to TRBJ2-1; 8 positions match TRBD2. J gave up 1 base and V 6 bases, and 5 bases lay outside the gene matches. CDR3 length: 15 residues. CDR1 and CDR2 (germline): MNHNS, SASEGT. The CDR3 here is CASRKSGSSYNEQFF. The CDR3 DNA reads as TGTGCCAGCAGGAAAAGCGGGAGTTCCTACAATGAGCAGTTCTTC.

The table lists this clonotype with many counts. V and J are TRBV6-1 and TRBJ2-7; 7 positions match TRBD2. V gave up 8 bases and J gave up 2 bases; unmatched junction bases: 12. The CDR3 length is 15 residues. Germline values: CDR1 MNHNS, CDR2 SASEGT. The CDR3 region has the DNA TGTGCCAGCGTCGCGACTAGCACGGAGGCCTACGAGCAGTACTTC. It codes for CASVATSTEAYEQYF.

This clonotype was picked up many times. The chain uses TRBV20-1 and TRBJ2-7; 9 bases agree with TRBD1. V shed 1 base and J 3 bases; nucleotides not matched to a gene: 4. From germline, CDR1 is DFQATT and CDR2 SNEGSKA (reference sequence). The CDR3 is 14 amino acids. CDR3 coding DNA: TGCAGTGCTAGAGGGTCGGGACAGGGCTACGAGCAGTACTTC. Protein sequence: CSARGSGQGYEQYF.

This clonotype was seen more than once but under ten times. The rearrangement uses TRBV5-4 and TRBJ1-2; D is undetermined. Looked up from germline, CDR1 is SGHNT and CDR2 is YYREEE (reference sequence). Trimming removed 4 bases at V and 8 bases at J, with 12 bases between. This CDR3 region has 12 residues. CDR3 DNA: TGTGCCAGCAGCCCGTTGGTTGGCGGCTACACCTTC. Protein sequence: CASSPLVGGYTF.

This clonotype appeared a few times. The rearrangement links TRBV29-1 to TRBJ1-4; unclear D gene. Trimming took 4 bases from V and 3 from J, leaving 6 bases between them. Germline V CDR1 and CDR2: SQVTM, ANQGSEA. The CDR3 is made up of 12 amino acids. In DNA, the CDR3 is TGCAGCGTTGTAGAGGCTAATGAAAAACTGTTTTTT. Residues: CSVVEANEKLFF.

This clonotype was seen ten or more times. V is TRBV2 and J is TRBJ2-6, with D perhaps being TRBD1 or TRBD2 (5 bases each). The CDR3 runs 15 residues. V lost 6 bases and J 2 bases, leaving 11 bases between the germline ends. Germline V lookup: CDR1 SNHLY, CDR2 FYNNEI. DNA for the CDR3: TGTGCCAGCAGCTGGCAGGGAGCTGGGGCCAACGTCCTGACTTTC. Amino acids: CASSWQGAGANVLTF.

In this sample, this clonotype turned up a few times. The rearrangement links TRBV25-1 to TRBJ2-3, with a tentative D call TRBD1 (5 bases). Between the trimmed V and J ends, which lost 4 bases and 6 bases, there was a span of 5 bases. The CDR3 totals 11 residues. The germline V gene has CDR1 MGHDK and CDR2 SYGVNS. CDR3 residues: CASSAGDTQYF. CDR3 bases: TGTGCCAGCAGTGCAGGGGATACGCAGTATTTT.

This clonotype was counted at least ten times. CDR3 sequence reads: CSARASGVTLTYEQYF. The CDR3 region has the DNA TGCAGTGCTAGAGCTAGCGGGGTAACATTGACCTACGAGCAGTACTTC. The chain combines TRBV20-1 with TRBJ2-7; 9 bases match TRBD2. This CDR3 is 16 amino acids long. J gave up 2 bases and V 1 base, and 9 bases lay outside the gene matches. Germline V gene sequence: CDR1 DFQATT, CDR2 SNEGSKA (reference sequence).

This clonotype was detected a few times. This rearrangement joins TRBV7-9 to TRBJ1-6; perhaps TRBD1 as D (5 bases). Trimming left V 7 bases short and J 7 bases short, with 17 bases between. The germline gives CDR1 SEHNR, CDR2 FQNEAQ (reference sequence). The CDR3 consists of 15 residues. CDR3 residues: CASTLAGPKNSPLHF. The CDR3 DNA sequence: TGTGCCAGCACCCTAGCGGGACCCAAAAATTCACCCCTCCACTTT.

At least ten counts were recorded for this clonotype. The chain links TRBV4-1 to TRBJ1-6; unclear D gene. Trimming took 2 bases from V and 14 from J, leaving 13 bases between them. Germline CDR1 and CDR2: MGHRA and YSYEKL. The CDR3 extends over 13 amino acids. The DNA of the CDR3 is TGCGCCAGCAGCCAATACGGACTGAGGGCCCTCCACTTT. Protein: CASSQYGLRALHF.

This clonotype was picked up many times. This chain joins TRBV6-2 or TRBV6-3 and TRBJ2-1; possibly TRBD1 for D (6 bases). V was trimmed by 0 bases and J by 6 bases, leaving 18 bases between them. Germline V gene data show CDR1 as MNHEY and CDR2 as SVGEGT. The CDR3 runs 17 residues. CDR3 region: CASSYSTGSLGGNEQFF. CDR3 in DNA: TGTGCCAGCAGTTACTCGACAGGCTCCCTGGGTGGCAATGAGCAGTTCTTC.

The table lists this clonotype with a few counts. V and J are TRBV4-3 and TRBJ2-5; no clear D gene. The V end lost 0 bases, the J end lost 5 bases, and 7 bases lay between the germline ends. This CDR3 contains 13 residues. CDR1 and CDR2 from the germline V gene are LGHNA and YSLEER. The CDR3 bases are TGCGCCAGCAGCCAAGACCACGGTGAGACCCAGTACTTC. This codes for CASSQDHGETQYF.

This clonotype showed up many times. The V and J genes are TRBV10-3 and TRBJ2-7, with 11 bases that match TRBD1. CDR3 length: 15 amino acids. Germline assignment: CDR1 ENHRY and CDR2 SYGVKD. The J segment lost 3 bases and the V segment lost 5 bases, leaving 6 bases of the junction unmatched. This CDR3 reads CAISPGTGGIYEQYF. DNA of the CDR3: TGTGCCATCAGTCCCGGGACAGGGGGAATCTACGAGCAGTACTTC.